The 24 T cell receptor beta chains presented below share a single source sample, sequenced in a study of T cells in Graves' hyperthyroidism and ophthalmopathy. Amplified TCR beta CDR3 regions derived from RNA transcripts. The HTBI set primed first-round TCR CDR3 RT-PCR. MiXCR, run by TCRdb on the multiplex PCR reads, gives a single entry per CDR3 protein. The repertoire consists of 410,000 or so distinct CDR3 sequences, with under 15% occurring once and the leading ten covering about 12%. Sequencing was carried out using blood. Receptors originate from a man aged 18-30 years with Graves' ophthalmopathy.

The chain uses TRBV5-1 and TRBJ2-2; D gene uncertain. Germline loops: CDR1 SGHRS, CDR2 YFSETQ. This CDR3 has 16 amino acids. V was shortened by 4 bases and J by 1 base, with 14 bases between the two germline ends. For the CDR3, the DNA is TGCGCCAGCAGCCCTGGCTGGGATCTGAACACCGGGGAGCTGTTTTTT. It yields the protein CASSPGWDLNTGELFF. Full variable domain (outside the CDR3, taken from reference TRBV5-1 and TRBJ2-2): KAGVTQTPRYLIKTRGQQVTLSCSPISGHRSVSWYQQTPGQGLQFLFEYFSETQRNKGNFPGRFSGRQFSNSRSEMNVSTLELGDSALYLCASSPGWDLNTGELFFGEGSRLTVL.

This clonotype was observed many times. The gene calls are TRBV20-1 and TRBJ1-2, with D perhaps matching TRBD1 (6 bases). Germline assignment: CDR1 DFQATT and CDR2 SNEGSKA (reference sequence). With 6 bases removed from V and 4 bases from J, the gap between germline ends came to 18 bases. This CDR3 has 14 residues. CDR3 sequence: CSARDWTATYGYTF. CDR3 nucleotides: TGCAGTGCCCGTGATTGGACAGCGACCTATGGCTACACCTTC.

On this clonotype: This sequence may be a read error, since a much larger clone differs from it by one base. This sequence joins TRBV20-1 and TRBJ2-5; a weak D match, TRBD1 (6 bases). The germline V gene has CDR1 DFQATT and CDR2 SNEGSKA (reference sequence). The CDR3 sequence is 13 residues long. V gave up 7 bases and J gave up 1 base, with 13 bases separating them. CDR3 in amino acids: CSVAGQCQETQYF. CDR3 sequence (DNA): TGCAGTGTTGCAGGACAGTGCCAAGAGACCCAGTACTTC.

This clonotype was counted many times. V usage is TRBV3-1 and J usage is TRBJ1-6; the match to TRBD1 covers 11 bases. V trimming: 4 bases; J trimming: 10 bases; junction bases outside the gene matches: 3. This CDR3 spans 14 amino acids. Germline values: CDR1 LGHDT, CDR2 YNNKEL (reference sequence). CDR3 region: CASSPGQGGSPLHF. Here the CDR3 DNA reads TGTGCCAGCAGCCCGGGACAGGGGGGATCACCCCTCCACTTT.

The rearrangement uses TRBV3-1 and TRBJ2-6, with unresolved D. Deletions cut 7 bases from V and 3 bases from J, with 7 bases between. The germline gives CDR1 LGHDT, CDR2 YNNKEL (reference sequence). The CDR3 consists of 13 residues. CDR3: CASTVDGANVLTF. CDR3 nucleotide sequence: TGTGCCAGCACAGTAGATGGGGCCAACGTCCTGACTTTC.

The table lists this clonotype with many counts. The genes are TRBV7-6 and TRBJ2-7; 7 bases align to TRBD1. Germline-derived CDR1 and CDR2 are SGHVS and FNYEAQ. Trimming took 4 bases from V and 0 from J; bases not matched to a gene: 3. The CDR3 extends over 14 amino acids. CDR3 sequence reads: CASSSGQPSYEQYF. DNA of the CDR3: TGTGCCAGCAGCTCGGGACAGCCCTCCTACGAGCAGTACTTC.

V gene TRBV5-1 combines with J gene TRBJ1-4; D remains unclear. Germline V gives CDR1 SGHRS, CDR2 YFSETQ. The CDR3 totals 13 residues. Trimming took off 1 base at V and 8 bases at J, with 9 bases between the two ends. The CDR3 loop reads CASSLYSGEKLFF. DNA of the CDR3: TGCGCCAGCAGCTTGTACTCGGGAGAAAAACTGTTTTTT.

This clonotype was found many times. The CDR3 DNA reads as TGTGCCAGCAGAACACAGGGACCCCGAGGCTACACCTTC. Protein: CASRTQGPRGYTF. The genes are TRBV6-1 and TRBJ1-2; a possible D gene is TRBD1 (6 bases). The V gene lost 6 bases and the J gene lost 8 bases, with 16 bases spanning the gap. CDR1 and CDR2 from the germline V gene are MNHNS and SASEGT. The CDR3 is 13 amino acids.

This clonotype was counted between two and nine times. The chain couples TRBV20-1 to TRBJ2-2; D ambiguous. This CDR3 spans 14 amino acids. Germline values: CDR1 DFQATT, CDR2 SNEGSKA (reference sequence). CDR3 sequence (DNA): TGCAGCGCATCATCGCACCAGAACACCGGGGAGCTGTTTTTT. This codes for CSASSHQNTGELFF.

In this sample, this clonotype turned up many times. The chain has TRBV27 and TRBJ2-1; 13 positions agree with TRBD2. This CDR3 spans 17 amino acids. Germline V gives CDR1 MNHEY, CDR2 SMNVEV (reference sequence). J gave up 9 bases and V 5 bases, and 13 bases lay outside the gene matches. The CDR3 nucleotides read TGTGCCAGCAGTCCGACTCCCGGACTAGCGGGAGTCGGTGAGCAGTTCTTC. Protein: CASSPTPGLAGVGEQFF.

This clonotype has ten or more counts. The chain links TRBV28 to TRBJ2-2; D could derive from TRBD1 or TRBD2 (5 bases each). CDR3 length: 15 amino acids. The germline gives CDR1 MDHEN, CDR2 SYDVKM. The V gene lost 1 base and the J gene lost 3 bases, with 9 bases spanning the gap. DNA of the CDR3: TGTGCCAGCAGTTTATTAGGGACCTACACCGGGGAGCTGTTTTTT. Its translation is CASSLLGTYTGELFF.

The chain has TRBV30 and TRBJ1-1, with unresolved D. Germline V gene lookup returns CDR1 GTSNPN and CDR2 SVGIG (reference sequence). Trimming stripped 0 bases from V and 3 bases from J, with 11 bases between. The CDR3 contains 14 residues. This CDR3 is CAWSVPPGHTEAFF. CDR3 bases: TGTGCCTGGAGTGTACCCCCGGGCCACACTGAAGCTTTCTTT.

This clonotype appeared many times. The gene calls are TRBV18 and TRBJ2-7; tentatively, D is TRBD2 (5 bases). Germline assignment: CDR1 KGHSH and CDR2 LQKENI. V dropped 4 bases and J dropped 6 bases, with 10 bases sitting between them. The CDR3 has 12 amino acids. CDR3 loop: CASSLLGGEQYF. The CDR3 coding sequence is TGTGCCAGCTCACTATTAGGAGGCGAGCAGTACTTC.

In its sample, this clonotype was seen many times. The chain links TRBV5-1 to TRBJ2-3, with D unresolved. Deletions cut 0 bases from V and 0 bases from J, with 14 bases between. The CDR3 covers 17 residues. Germline CDR1 and CDR2: SGHRS and YFSETQ. The CDR3 spells CASSLAGQSSSTDTQYF. Written as DNA, the CDR3 is TGCGCCAGCAGCTTGGCCGGTCAGAGTTCTAGCACAGATACGCAGTATTTT.

This clonotype was observed a handful of times. The CDR3 protein is CASSSPVAGRKNIQYF. The DNA of the CDR3 is TGTGCCAGTAGTTCCCCAGTAGCGGGGAGAAAAAACATTCAGTACTTC. The chain joins TRBV19 to TRBJ2-4; 8 bases agree with TRBD2. This CDR3 has 16 amino acids. CDR1 LNHDA and CDR2 SQIVND come from the germline V gene (reference sequence). The J segment lost 4 bases and the V segment lost 5 bases, leaving 10 bases of the junction unmatched.

This clonotype was observed many times. V gene TRBV28 combines with J gene TRBJ1-6, with a tentative D call TRBD1 (5 bases). The CDR3 consists of 14 residues. The V end lost 5 bases, the J end lost 8 bases, and 13 bases lay between the germline ends. Per the germline V gene, CDR1 is MDHEN and CDR2 is SYDVKM. CDR3 DNA: TGTGCCAGCAGTCCCGGGGGGATGGATTCACCCCTCCACTTT. Encoded protein: CASSPGGMDSPLHF.

The V call is TRBV3-1, the J call TRBJ2-5, with TRBD2 matching 16 bases. The CDR3 has 20 amino acids. After removal of 3 bases from V and 1 base from J, the junction contained 11 bases not matched to a gene. Germline-derived CDR1 and CDR2 are LGHDT and YNNKEL (reference sequence). This CDR3 is CASSQRIGTSGGGLQETQYF. The CDR3 DNA is TGTGCCAGCAGCCAGAGGATCGGGACTAGCGGGGGGGGCCTCCAAGAGACCCAGTACTTC.

Many counts were recorded for this clonotype. This chain joins TRBV19 and TRBJ2-6; D might be TRBD1 (6 bases). CDR3 length: 17 amino acids. Trimming removed 5 bases at V and 2 bases at J, with 16 bases between. The germline V gene has CDR1 LNHDA and CDR2 SQIVND (reference sequence). CDR3 sequence: CASSWTDPRAGANVLTF. CDR3 coding DNA: TGTGCCAGTAGTTGGACAGACCCGAGGGCTGGGGCCAACGTCCTGACTTTC.

As to this clonotype: The junction departs from germline at one end; a sequencing error may be responsible. The gene calls are TRBV12-3 or TRBV12-4 and TRBJ1-3, with 8 bases lining up with TRBD1. The CDR3 has 16 residues. The CDR3 coding sequence is TGTGCCAGCAGTTTAGGGCAGGGGGCTTATGGAAGCACCATATATTTT. Residues: CASSLGQGAYGSTIYF.

This clonotype has more than one count but fewer than ten. A much larger clone sits a single nucleotide away, making a read error possible. This chain joins TRBV3-1 and TRBJ1-1; D possibly corresponds to TRBD1 (5 bases). This CDR3 comprises 14 residues. Per the germline V gene, CDR1 is LGHDT and CDR2 is YNNKEL (reference sequence). Trimming stripped 5 bases from V and 6 bases from J, with 16 bases between. Written as DNA, the CDR3 is TGTGCCAGCAGCTTTAACATCCAAGGGGCTGAAGCTTTCTTT. Amino acid sequence: CASSFNIQGAEAFF.

The chain employs TRBV5-1 and TRBJ1-1, with 7 positions matching TRBD1. This CDR3 spans 15 amino acids. Germline CDR1 and CDR2: SGHRS and YFSETQ. V was clipped by 0 bases and J by 7 bases; unmatched bases: 9. The CDR3 spells CASSLEGQPTREAFF. The DNA for the CDR3 is TGCGCCAGCAGCTTGGAGGGACAGCCGACACGTGAAGCTTTCTTT.

This clonotype was seen at least ten times. The chain uses TRBV24-1 and TRBJ1-4; 9 positions agree with TRBD1. V was pared by 4 bases and J by 4 bases, with 3 bases of the junction left unmatched. This CDR3 comprises 15 residues. Germline loops: CDR1 KGHDR, CDR2 SFDVKD. The CDR3 loop reads CATSEPGQGNEKLFF. CDR3 sequence (DNA): TGTGCCACCAGTGAACCGGGACAGGGTAATGAAAAACTGTTTTTT.

This clonotype was observed at least ten times. This chain uses TRBV30 with TRBJ1-1; 8 bases agree with TRBD1. V dropped 2 bases and J dropped 5; count of bases not matched to a gene: 7. This CDR3 region has 14 residues. CDR1 GTSNPN and CDR2 SVGIG come from the germline V gene (reference sequence). The CDR3 sequence is CAWSRGQGGTEAFF. CDR3 DNA: TGTGCCTGGAGTCGTGGACAGGGTGGGACTGAAGCTTTCTTT.

This clonotype has more than one count but fewer than ten. The chain recombines TRBV6-1 with TRBJ2-5; D unresolved. Germline-derived CDR1 and CDR2 are MNHNS and SASEGT. CDR3 length equals 14 residues. Trimming took off 6 bases at V and 1 base at J, with 12 bases between the two ends. CDR3 loop: CASRDTVLQETQYF. The DNA of the CDR3 is TGTGCCAGCAGGGATACTGTCCTCCAAGAGACCCAGTACTTC.